The next 16 T cell receptor beta chains were all read from a single sample in a study of blood T cells in healthy people across ages. Alongside a J-beta primer mix, a sample-barcoded 5' primer served in a second PCR lasting about 7 to 11 cycles. Each CDR3 protein gets one entry after TCRdb re-called the 5' RACE reads with MiXCR. The data contain about 800,000 distinct CDR3 sequences, just under 25% of them seen just once; the ten biggest clones take up more than 3%. These same data were also listed under a study on T cells of mothers and their children.

The sequencing input was blood. The receptors come from a boy between 10 and 17 years old in good health.

The chain has TRBV3-1 and TRBJ1-2, with D possibly matching TRBD1 (5 bases). V lost 4 bases, J lost 4 bases, and 13 bases lay in between. Germline V gene lookup returns CDR1 LGHDT and CDR2 YNNKEL (reference sequence). This CDR3 is 14 amino acids long. The CDR3 region is CASSPPVGAYGYTF. In nucleotides, the CDR3 is TGTGCCAGCAGCCCGCCCGTAGGGGCCTATGGCTACACCTTC.

The chain couples TRBV20-1 to TRBJ2-3, with D perhaps matching TRBD1 or TRBD2 (5 bases each). There are 12 residues in the CDR3. Germline assignment: CDR1 DFQATT and CDR2 SNEGSKA (reference sequence). The V end was cut by 5 bases, the J end by 8 bases, with 14 bases between. CDR3 coding DNA: TGCAGTGCTGGTATCTCCGGGGCTACGCAGTATTTT. Protein sequence: CSAGISGATQYF.

The CDR3 spells CASSGLEDRDVEAFF. In nucleotides, the CDR3 is TGTGCCAGCAGTGGGCTGGAGGACAGGGACGTAGAAGCTTTCTTT. The chain uses TRBV27 and TRBJ1-1; TRBD1 agrees at 8 bases. CDR1 MNHEY and CDR2 SMNVEV come from the germline V gene (reference sequence). CDR3 size: 15 residues. Losses at the gene ends were 5 bases for V and 8 bases for J; bases not matched to a gene: 13.

The genes are TRBV4-3 and TRBJ2-2, with no clear D. The germline V and J ends were trimmed by 1 base and 3 bases, with 9 bases remaining between them. Germline assignment: CDR1 LGHNA and CDR2 YSLEER. There are 15 residues in the CDR3. The CDR3 nucleotides read TGCGCCAGCAGCCAAGTTGAGGCCTACACCGGGGAGCTGTTTTTT. This sequence encodes CASSQVEAYTGELFF.

This clonotype was found a few times. The chain employs TRBV10-3 and TRBJ2-5; 11 nucleotides agree with TRBD2. The J call is in doubt because the DNA end fits TRBJ2-1 better. The germline V gene encodes CDR1 ENHRY and CDR2 SYGVKD. The CDR3 runs to 13 residues. The CDR3 DNA reads TGTGCCATTGCTATAGCGGGAGGGATTGAGCAGTTCTTC. Amino acid sequence: CAIAIAGGIEQFF.

This clonotype was seen ten or more times. The V call is TRBV29-1, the J call TRBJ2-6; 7 bases agree with TRBD1. The V gene's germline CDR1 is SQVTM and CDR2 ANQGSEA. This CDR3 region has 15 residues. V was clipped by 7 bases and J by 2 bases; unmatched bases: 8. The CDR3 protein is CSAKDREAGANVLTF. The CDR3, as DNA: TGCAGCGCGAAAGACAGGGAAGCTGGGGCCAACGTCCTGACTTTC.

The chain joins TRBV29-1 to TRBJ2-5, with 9 bases aligning to TRBD1. The CDR3 is 13 amino acids. Per the germline V gene, CDR1 is SQVTM and CDR2 is ANQGSEA. The J segment lost 5 bases and the V segment lost 7 bases, leaving 8 bases of the junction unmatched. For the CDR3, the DNA is TGCAGCGCCGGGACAGGGTGGGGGGAGACCCAGTACTTC. Amino acids: CSAGTGWGETQYF.

The chain joins TRBV6-2 or TRBV6-3 to TRBJ1-5; D uncertain. V lost 1 base and J lost 0, with 16 bases in between. The CDR3 covers 18 residues. The germline V gene has CDR1 MNHEY and CDR2 SVGEGT. The CDR3 DNA is TGTGCCAGCAGTTACTTCCCGGGATCGACTTATAGCAATCAGCCCCAGCATTTT. It is translated as CASSYFPGSTYSNQPQHF.

This clonotype was detected a few times. V and J are TRBV14 and TRBJ2-5; 8 nucleotides agree with TRBD2. The J call is uncertain, as TRBJ2-1 better fits the DNA end. Germline loops: CDR1 SGHDN, CDR2 FVKESK. The CDR3 sequence is 16 residues long. CDR3 nucleotides: TGTGCCAGCAGCCGAGTCGGGACTAGTCTTACGGATGAGCAGTTCTTC. Its translation: CASSRVGTSLTDEQFF.

CDR3 protein: CASSLSFRGAYNEQFF. CDR3 DNA: TGTGCCAGCAGTTTATCATTTCGGGGGGCCTACAATGAGCAGTTCTTC. The genes are TRBV12-3 or TRBV12-4 and TRBJ2-1, with 7 bases fitting TRBD2. V lost 2 bases and J lost 2; bases outside the gene matches: 6. The CDR3 covers 16 residues.

The chain employs TRBV5-1 and TRBJ2-1; 7 bases align to TRBD1. The CDR3 runs to 14 residues. After removal of 6 bases from V and 3 bases from J, the junction contained 6 bases not matched to a gene. Germline V gene lookup returns CDR1 SGHRS and CDR2 YFSETQ. Here the CDR3 DNA reads TGCGCCAGCAATAAGGGGGCTCTCTACAATGAGCAGTTCTTC. Amino acid sequence: CASNKGALYNEQFF.

V is TRBV12-3 or TRBV12-4 and J is TRBJ1-6; weak D call: TRBD1 (5 bases). Trimming took off 6 bases at V and 10 bases at J, with 22 bases between the two ends. This CDR3 is built from 16 residues. The CDR3 here is CASRKHQQEGRSPLHF. The CDR3 region has the DNA TGTGCCAGCAGGAAACACCAACAGGAGGGTAGATCACCCCTCCACTTT.

In its sample, this clonotype was seen a few times. The gene calls are TRBV28 and TRBJ2-5, with D possibly matching TRBD1 (5 bases). CDR1 MDHEN and CDR2 SYDVKM come from the germline V gene. Trimming removed 7 bases from V and 5 bases from J, with 14 bases in between. This CDR3 comprises 13 residues. The CDR3 DNA sequence: TGTGCCAGCACTCCCAGGGTTTGGGAGACCCAGTACTTC. Translated: CASTPRVWETQYF.

In its sample, this clonotype was seen a few times. The chain recombines TRBV4-3 with TRBJ2-1; D is possibly TRBD1 (6 bases). With 1 base removed from V and 10 bases from J, the gap between germline ends came to 11 bases. Germline V gene lookup returns CDR1 LGHNA and CDR2 YSLEER. The CDR3 is made up of 13 amino acids. Here the CDR3 DNA reads TGCGCCAGCAGCCAAGGTCTGGGGACAGAGCAGTTCTTC. Amino acid sequence: CASSQGLGTEQFF.

The rearrangement uses TRBV18 and TRBJ1-4; D not resolved. The CDR3 is made up of 13 amino acids. Germline CDR1 reads KGHSH; CDR2 reads LQKENI. Trimming cost V 0 bases and J 8 bases, with 7 bases left between them. CDR3 residues: CASSPPQREKLFF. DNA for the CDR3: TGTGCCAGCTCACCACCCCAGAGGGAAAAACTGTTTTTT.

This chain uses TRBV20-1 with TRBJ2-2; the match to TRBD2 covers 15 bases. After removal of 1 base from V and 4 bases from J, the junction contained 4 bases not matched to a gene. This CDR3 comprises 17 residues. In germline, CDR1 is DFQATT, CDR2 SNEGSKA (reference sequence). CDR3 bases: TGCAGTGCTAGAGGGGGACTAGCGGGAGGTGGCACCGGGGAGCTGTTTTTT. Residues: CSARGGLAGGGTGELFF.